This TCR beta chain was captured by sequencing in a study of T cell responses to AZD1222 COVID-19 vaccine. Germline V CDR1 and CDR2: LGHNA, YSLEER. The CDR3 sequence is 16 residues long. Trimming cost V 0 bases and J 4 bases; bases outside gene matches: 5. Remarks on this clone: The antigen is unknown.

Points from the study as a whole: It should be noted that donors were predominantly white British and more often female, and clonal diversity was possibly underestimated. Two AZD1222 doses significantly raised spike-specific TCR breadth and depth over controls.

Data came from immunoSEQ multiplex PCR; TCRdb stores just in-frame clones and leaves some out. The data hold more than 75,000 clones, with about nine tenths observed a single time. Source: peripheral blood, taken 28 days after the second AZD1222 dose. The V call is TRBV4-3, the J call TRBJ2-2; 7 bases are shared with TRBD2. The receptor was isolated from an adult who received the AZD1222 COVID-19 vaccine. This CDR3 is CASSQDGAGITGELFF. The CDR3 nucleotides are TGCGCCAGCAGCCAAGATGGAGCGGGGATCACCGGGGAGCTGTTTTTT.